These 20 T cell receptor beta chains originate from one sample sequenced in a study of blood T cell repertoires in COVID-19 (dated by TCRdb to between 2020 and 2021). Library prep was done by the immunoSEQ multiplex PCR assay. TCRdb's version of the immuneACCESS table is confined to in-frame rearrangements and falls short of the full clone set. An unresolved V gene accounts for under half of the shortfall where checked; the remainder is of unknown origin. For this sample there are fewer than 250,000 clones; roughly 80% appear just once. The ten largest account for 8% to 13% of the sample. Sequencing was performed on peripheral blood. Every receptor here comes from a woman at least 80 years old with acute or convalescent COVID-19.

This clone showed up just a few times. The J gene is TRBJ2-1, the V gene TRBV5-1; tentatively, D is TRBD1 (5 bases). With 4 bases removed from V and 7 bases from J, the gap between germline ends came to 18 bases. Germline CDR1 reads SGHRS; CDR2 reads YFSETQ. The CDR3 extends over 15 amino acids. The chain's CDR3 is CASSPQGSRGNEQFF. The CDR3 region has the DNA TGCGCCAGCAGCCCCCAGGGAAGTAGGGGAAATGAGCAGTTCTTC.

V gene TRBV29-1 combines with J gene TRBJ1-5; the D gene is possibly TRBD1 (5 bases). Trimming removed 4 bases from V and 4 bases from J, with 14 bases in between. CDR1 SQVTM and CDR2 ANQGSEA come from the germline V gene. The CDR3 is made up of 14 amino acids. The CDR3 protein is CSVAMGPENQPQHF. DNA of the CDR3: TGCAGCGTTGCGATGGGGCCAGAGAATCAGCCCCAGCATTTT.

The gene calls are TRBV5-1 and TRBJ2-3, with D tentatively TRBD1 (5 bases). V was cut by 0 bases and J by 6 bases, with 14 bases left in between. Per the germline V gene, CDR1 is SGHRS and CDR2 is YFSETQ. This CDR3 has 15 residues. CDR3: CASSLGGGALDTQYF. The CDR3 DNA reads TGCGCCAGCAGCTTGGGTGGTGGGGCCTTGGATACGCAGTATTTT. Complete variable domain (other parts from reference TRBV5-1 and TRBJ2-3): KAGVTQTPRYLIKTRGQQVTLSCSPISGHRSVSWYQQTPGQGLQFLFEYFSETQRNKGNFPGRFSGRQFSNSRSEMNVSTLELGDSALYLCASSLGGGALDTQYFGPGTRLTVL.

The chain employs TRBV18 and TRBJ1-1; a weak D match, TRBD1 (6 bases). Per germline, CDR1 KGHSH and CDR2 LQKENI. This CDR3 has 16 residues. Trimming cost V 2 bases and J 6 bases, with 19 bases left between them. The CDR3 loop is CASSPIERGGYAEAFF. CDR3 bases: TGTGCCAGCTCACCAATAGAGAGGGGGGGATATGCTGAAGCTTTCTTT.

The rearrangement uses TRBV28 and TRBJ1-3, with a possible D match to TRBD1 (5 bases). The CDR3 has 17 residues. Germline CDR1 reads MDHEN; CDR2 reads SYDVKM. The V gene lost 7 bases and the J gene lost 1 base, with 20 bases spanning the gap. CDR3 region: CASTPGGGLRSGNTIYF. CDR3 nucleotides: TGTGCCAGCACCCCCGGGGGAGGGTTGAGGTCTGGAAACACCATATATTTT.

The chain carries TRBV4-3 and TRBJ1-2; D is possibly TRBD1 (5 bases). Trimming shortened V by 1 base and J by 4 bases, and 13 bases separated the two germline ends. This CDR3 has 15 residues. Germline CDR1 LGHNA, CDR2 YSLEER. CDR3 protein: CASSQALGEAYGYTF. The CDR3 region has the DNA TGCGCCAGCAGCCAAGCCCTAGGGGAGGCCTATGGCTACACCTTC.

The chain joins TRBV2 to TRBJ1-6; D is perhaps TRBD1 (6 bases). Germline CDR1 SNHLY, CDR2 FYNNEI. The V end was cut by 6 bases, the J end by 10 bases, with 16 bases between. The length of the CDR3 is 14 residues. This CDR3 is CASRAPGGQSPLHF. The CDR3 DNA reads as TGTGCCAGCAGGGCCCCCGGGGGGCAGTCACCCCTCCACTTT.

Ten or more counts support this clone. The junction departs from germline at one end; a sequencing error may be responsible. V gene TRBV7-9 combines with J gene TRBJ2-5, with TRBD2 identical over 9 bases. CDR1 and CDR2 from the germline V gene are SEHNR and FQNEAQ (reference sequence). This CDR3 is 16 amino acids long. CDR3 nucleotides: TGTGCCAGCAGCCTAGCCGGGACTAGCCCCACAGAGACCCAGTACTTC. Amino acids: CASSLAGTSPTETQYF.

V gene TRBV9 combines with J gene TRBJ1-6; D unresolved. Germline CDR1 SGDLS, CDR2 YYNGEE. CDR3 length equals 14 residues. The germline V and J ends were trimmed by 0 bases and 8 bases, with 9 bases remaining between them. The CDR3 region is CASSVDAGYSPLHF. The CDR3 nucleotides are TGTGCCAGCAGCGTAGATGCGGGTTATTCACCCCTCCACTTT. Variable domain in full (rest from reference TRBV9 and TRBJ1-6): DSGVTQTPKHLITATGQRVTLRCSPRSGDLSVYWYQQSLDQGLQFLIQYYNGEERAKGNILERFSAQQFPDLHSELNLSSLELGDSALYFCASSVDAGYSPLHFGNGTRLTVT.

The chain employs TRBV18 and TRBJ2-1; the match to TRBD2 covers 9 bases. Germline V gives CDR1 KGHSH, CDR2 LQKENI. The CDR3 covers 15 residues. Trimming removed 2 bases from V and 6 bases from J; junction bases left unmatched: 5. The CDR3 DNA follows: TGTGCCAGCTCACCAACGGGACTAGCTGCCAATGAGCAGTTCTTC. It specifies CASSPTGLAANEQFF.

V usage is TRBV5-4 and J usage is TRBJ1-3; TRBD1 agrees at 9 bases. The CDR3 length is 14 residues. From germline, CDR1 is SGHNT and CDR2 YYREEE (reference sequence). With 4 bases clipped from V and 8 bases from J, the junction kept 7 bases outside the gene matches. Here the CDR3 reads CASSLQGAQDTIYF. The CDR3 nucleotides read TGTGCCAGCAGCCTACAGGGGGCGCAGGACACCATATATTTT.

The V and J genes are TRBV20-1 and TRBJ2-1; the D is unclear. Trimming removed 3 bases from V and 6 bases from J, with 9 bases in between. The CDR3 spans 12 residues. Germline CDR1 DFQATT, CDR2 SNEGSKA (reference sequence). Written as DNA, the CDR3 is TGCAGTGCTAGTGCTCCAGGCAATGAGCAGTTCTTC. The encoded protein is CSASAPGNEQFF.

The V and J genes are TRBV11-2 and TRBJ1-2; 10 bases fit TRBD1. V gave up 0 bases and J gave up 0 bases; unmatched junction bases: 1. CDR3 length equals 16 residues. Germline CDR1 reads SGHAT; CDR2 reads FQNNGV. This chain's CDR3 is CASSLEGTGANYGYTF. The CDR3 DNA follows: TGTGCCAGCAGCTTAGAGGGGACAGGGGCTAACTATGGCTACACCTTC.

This clone was detected only once. The chain joins TRBV6-5 to TRBJ1-3; D is perhaps TRBD1 (6 bases). Germline loops: CDR1 MNHEY, CDR2 SVGAGI. Between the trimmed V and J ends, which lost 6 bases and 4 bases, there was a span of 13 bases. The CDR3 sequence is 14 residues long. The CDR3 loop reads CASRWTELGNTIYF. Written as DNA, the CDR3 is TGTGCCAGCAGGTGGACAGAGTTAGGAAACACCATATATTTT.

This chain joins TRBV4-1 and TRBJ2-3; tentatively, D is TRBD2 (6 bases). V was pared by 7 bases and J by 8 bases, with 10 bases between. Germline values: CDR1 MGHRA, CDR2 YSYEKL. The CDR3 runs to 11 residues. The CDR3 protein is CASTTGVTQYF. The CDR3 coding sequence is TGCGCCAGCACCACGGGGGTTACGCAGTATTTT.

This chain uses TRBV18 with TRBJ1-4; 8 bases are shared with TRBD1. V gave up 1 base and J gave up 4 bases; unmatched junction bases: 5. The V gene's germline CDR1 is KGHSH and CDR2 LQKENI. CDR3 length equals 16 residues. The CDR3: CASSPRADRDNEKLFF. The CDR3 nucleotides read TGTGCCAGCTCACCACGAGCGGACAGGGATAATGAAAAACTGTTTTTT.

The chain joins TRBV29-1 to TRBJ1-4; D gene unclear. In germline, CDR1 is SQVTM, CDR2 ANQGSEA. Trimming took off 6 bases at V and 4 bases at J, with 9 bases between the two ends. CDR3 length equals 12 residues. For the CDR3, the DNA is TGCAGCGTCGGAGGGATTAATGAAAAACTGTTTTTT. Translating it yields CSVGGINEKLFF.

J is TRBJ1-3 and V is TRBV18; D gene unclear. The germline V gene has CDR1 KGHSH and CDR2 LQKENI. This CDR3 spans 15 amino acids. Between the trimmed V and J ends, which lost 5 bases and 2 bases, there was a span of 13 bases. CDR3 loop: CASSSDLPPGNTIYF. CDR3 in DNA: TGTGCCAGCTCATCGGACTTACCCCCTGGAAACACCATATATTTT.

The chain combines TRBV29-1 with TRBJ1-2; 7 bases fit TRBD1. The trim removed 7 bases at V and 8 bases at J, leaving 7 bases unmatched. The CDR3 has 11 amino acids. Germline V lookup: CDR1 SQVTM, CDR2 ANQGSEA. In DNA form, the CDR3 reads TGCAGCGCCGGGGACAGCTACGGCTACACCTTC. Its translation: CSAGDSYGYTF.

V usage is TRBV29-1 and J usage is TRBJ1-1, with a possible D match to TRBD1 (6 bases). V lost 7 bases to trimming and J lost 7 bases, with 16 bases between them. Germline values: CDR1 SQVTM, CDR2 ANQGSEA. The CDR3 totals 12 residues. The CDR3 DNA sequence: TGCAGCGCCCGACAGGCCGACGTTGAAGCTTTCTTT. Its protein is CSARQADVEAFF.